The sequence of this T cell receptor (beta chain) was determined in a study of blood T cell repertoires in COVID-19. Germline loops: CDR1 KGHDR, CDR2 SFDVKD. The CDR3 contains 15 residues. V dropped 5 bases and J dropped 4; count of bases not matched to a gene: 6. Method: immunoSEQ multiplex PCR; TCRdb's copy keeps in-frame clones and lacks some. Here the sample spans 100,000 or so clones, almost 80% being singletons. The sequenced sample consisted of peripheral blood. The clonotype was recovered from a man between 60 and 75 years old with active or convalescent COVID-19. The chain uses TRBV24-1 and TRBJ1-2; 10 positions agree with TRBD1. CDR3 DNA: TGTGCCACCAGTGGTTTCGGGACAGGGGCCTATGGCTACACCTTC. Amino acids: CATSGFGTGAYGYTF.